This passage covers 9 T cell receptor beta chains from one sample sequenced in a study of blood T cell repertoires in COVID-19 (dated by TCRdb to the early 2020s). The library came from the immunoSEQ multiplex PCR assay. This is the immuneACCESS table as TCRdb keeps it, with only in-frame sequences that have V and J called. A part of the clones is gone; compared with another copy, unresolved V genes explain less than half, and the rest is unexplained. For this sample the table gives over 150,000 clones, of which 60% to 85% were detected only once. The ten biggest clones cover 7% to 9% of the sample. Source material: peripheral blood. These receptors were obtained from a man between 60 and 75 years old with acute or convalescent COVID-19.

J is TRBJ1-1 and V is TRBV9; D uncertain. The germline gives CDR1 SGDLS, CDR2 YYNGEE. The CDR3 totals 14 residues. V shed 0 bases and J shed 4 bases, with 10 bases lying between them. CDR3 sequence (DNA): TGTGCCAGCAGCGTAGGAGGCGAAGGCACTGAAGCTTTCTTT. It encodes CASSVGGEGTEAFF. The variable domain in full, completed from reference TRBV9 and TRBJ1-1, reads DSGVTQTPKHLITATGQRVTLRCSPRSGDLSVYWYQQSLDQGLQFLIQYYNGEERAKGNILERFSAQQFPDLHSELNLSSLELGDSALYFCASSVGGEGTEAFFGQGTRLTVV.

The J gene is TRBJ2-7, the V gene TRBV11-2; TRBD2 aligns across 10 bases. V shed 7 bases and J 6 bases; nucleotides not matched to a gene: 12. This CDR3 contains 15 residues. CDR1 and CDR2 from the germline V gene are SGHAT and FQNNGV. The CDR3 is CASNLAGASPFEQYF. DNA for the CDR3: TGTGCCAGCAATCTAGCGGGGGCCTCCCCTTTCGAGCAGTACTTC.

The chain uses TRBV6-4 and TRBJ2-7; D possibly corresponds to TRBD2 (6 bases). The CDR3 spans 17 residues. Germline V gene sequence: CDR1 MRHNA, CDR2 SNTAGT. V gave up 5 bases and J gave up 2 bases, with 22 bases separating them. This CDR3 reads CASSPTSGGVEPYEQYF. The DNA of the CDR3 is TGTGCCAGCAGTCCCACCTCAGGAGGGGTGGAACCCTACGAGCAGTACTTC.

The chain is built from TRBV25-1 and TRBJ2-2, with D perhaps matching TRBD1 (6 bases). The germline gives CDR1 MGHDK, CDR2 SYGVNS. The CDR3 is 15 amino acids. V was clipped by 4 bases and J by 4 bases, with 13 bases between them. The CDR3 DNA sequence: TGTGCCAGCAGTGGGCAGGGGCCGGGCACCGGGGAGCTGTTTTTT. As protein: CASSGQGPGTGELFF.

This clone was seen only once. CDR3 sequence: CASTTQGAANTEAFF. The CDR3 bases are TGTGCCAGCACGACCCAGGGGGCGGCGAACACTGAAGCTTTCTTT. The V gene is TRBV7-9, the J gene TRBJ1-1, with 8 bases aligning to TRBD1. Looked up from germline, CDR1 is SEHNR and CDR2 is FQNEAQ (reference sequence). After removal of 7 bases from V and 1 base from J, the junction contained 8 bases not matched to a gene. CDR3 length equals 15 residues.

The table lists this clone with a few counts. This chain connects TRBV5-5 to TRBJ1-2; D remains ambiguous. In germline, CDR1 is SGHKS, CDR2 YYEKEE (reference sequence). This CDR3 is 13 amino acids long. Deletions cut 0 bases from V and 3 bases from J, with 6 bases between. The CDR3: CASSLEPDYGYTF. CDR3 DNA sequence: TGTGCCAGCAGCTTGGAACCAGACTATGGCTACACCTTC.

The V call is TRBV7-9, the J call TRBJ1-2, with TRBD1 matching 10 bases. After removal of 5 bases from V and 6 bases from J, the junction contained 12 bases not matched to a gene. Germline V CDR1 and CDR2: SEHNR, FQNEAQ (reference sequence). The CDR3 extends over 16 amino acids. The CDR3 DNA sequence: TGTGCCAGCAGCCCCCGGGACAGGGGAGTCAGGGATGGCTACACCTTC. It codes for CASSPRDRGVRDGYTF.

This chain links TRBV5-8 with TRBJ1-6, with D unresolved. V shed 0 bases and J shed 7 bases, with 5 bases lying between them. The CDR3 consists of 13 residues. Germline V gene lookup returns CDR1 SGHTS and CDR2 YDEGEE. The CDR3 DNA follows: TGTGCCAGCAGCTTGGAGAGGAATTCACCCCTCCACTTT. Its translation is CASSLERNSPLHF.

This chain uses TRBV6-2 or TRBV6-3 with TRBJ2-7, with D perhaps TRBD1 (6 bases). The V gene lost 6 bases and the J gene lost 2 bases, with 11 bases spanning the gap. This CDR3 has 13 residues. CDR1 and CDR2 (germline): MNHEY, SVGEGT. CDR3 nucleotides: TGTGCCAGCAGCCGGACAGACGCCTACGAGCAGTACTTC. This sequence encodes CASSRTDAYEQYF.